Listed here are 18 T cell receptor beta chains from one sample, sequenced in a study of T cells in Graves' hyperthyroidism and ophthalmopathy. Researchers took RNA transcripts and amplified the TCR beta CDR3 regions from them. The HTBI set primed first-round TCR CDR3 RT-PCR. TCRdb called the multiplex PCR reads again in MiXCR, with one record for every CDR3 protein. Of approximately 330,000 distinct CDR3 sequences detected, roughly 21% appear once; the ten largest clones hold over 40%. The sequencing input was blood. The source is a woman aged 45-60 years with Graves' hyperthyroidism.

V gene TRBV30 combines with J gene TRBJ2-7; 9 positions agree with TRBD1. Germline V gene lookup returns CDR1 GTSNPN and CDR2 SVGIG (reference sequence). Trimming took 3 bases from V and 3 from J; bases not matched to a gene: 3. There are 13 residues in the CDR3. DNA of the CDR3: TGTGCCTGGAGAGGGACAGGGAGCTACGAGCAGTACTTC. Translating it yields CAWRGTGSYEQYF.

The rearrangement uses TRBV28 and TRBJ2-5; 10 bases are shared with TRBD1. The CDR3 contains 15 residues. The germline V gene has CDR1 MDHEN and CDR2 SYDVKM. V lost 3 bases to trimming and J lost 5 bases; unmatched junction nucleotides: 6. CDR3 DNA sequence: TGTGCCAGCAGTTTCCGGACAGGGGGTTCGGAGACCCAGTACTTC. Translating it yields CASSFRTGGSETQYF.

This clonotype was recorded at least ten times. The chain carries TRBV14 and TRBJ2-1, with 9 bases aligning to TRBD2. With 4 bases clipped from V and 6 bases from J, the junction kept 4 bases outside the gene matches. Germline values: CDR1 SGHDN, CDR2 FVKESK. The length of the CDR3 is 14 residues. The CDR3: CASSRLAAFNEQFF. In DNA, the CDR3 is TGTGCCAGCAGCCGACTAGCGGCGTTCAATGAGCAGTTCTTC.

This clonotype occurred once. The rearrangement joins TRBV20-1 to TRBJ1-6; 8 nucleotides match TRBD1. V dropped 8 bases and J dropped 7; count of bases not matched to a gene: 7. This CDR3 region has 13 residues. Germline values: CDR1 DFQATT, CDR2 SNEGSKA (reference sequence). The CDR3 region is CSPLGTGNSPLHF. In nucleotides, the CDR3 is TGCAGTCCCCTGGGGACAGGAAATTCACCCCTCCACTTT.

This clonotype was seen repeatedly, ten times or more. The CDR3 spells CASDSRYGYTF. DNA for the CDR3: TGTGCCAGCGACTCACGGTATGGCTACACCTTC. The chain employs TRBV28 and TRBJ1-2; D is uncertain. Germline CDR1 and CDR2: MDHEN and SYDVKM. The CDR3 has 11 amino acids. Trimming cost V 8 bases and J 5 bases, with 9 bases left between them.

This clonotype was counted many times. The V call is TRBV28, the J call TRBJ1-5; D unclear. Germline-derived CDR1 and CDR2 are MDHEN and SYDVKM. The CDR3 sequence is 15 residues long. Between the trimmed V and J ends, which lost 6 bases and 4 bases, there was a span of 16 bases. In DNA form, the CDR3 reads TGTGCCAGCAGCTCCGTATTGAGCCAAAATCAGCCCCAGCATTTT. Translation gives CASSSVLSQNQPQHF.

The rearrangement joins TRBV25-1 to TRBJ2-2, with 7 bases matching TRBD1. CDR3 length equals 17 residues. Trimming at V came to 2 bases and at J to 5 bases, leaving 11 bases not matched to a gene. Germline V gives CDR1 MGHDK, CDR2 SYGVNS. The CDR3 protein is CASSETPGTAETGELFF. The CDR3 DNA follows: TGTGCCAGCAGTGAAACGCCCGGGACAGCTGAAACCGGGGAGCTGTTTTTT.

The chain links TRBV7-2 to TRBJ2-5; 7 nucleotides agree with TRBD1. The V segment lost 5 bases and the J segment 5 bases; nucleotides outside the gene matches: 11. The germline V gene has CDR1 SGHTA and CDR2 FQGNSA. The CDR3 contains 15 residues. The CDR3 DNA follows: TGTGCCAGCAGCCCCCGGGACCTCAGGGGGGAGACCCAGTACTTC. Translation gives CASSPRDLRGETQYF.

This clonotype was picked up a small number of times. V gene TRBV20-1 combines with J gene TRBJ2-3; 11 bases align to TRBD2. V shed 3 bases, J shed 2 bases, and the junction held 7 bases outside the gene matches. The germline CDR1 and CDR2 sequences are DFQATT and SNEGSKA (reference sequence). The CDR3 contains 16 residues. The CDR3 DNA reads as TGCAGTGCTAGGCTCCTAGCGGGAGGCCTCACAGATACGCAGTATTTT. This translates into CSARLLAGGLTDTQYF.

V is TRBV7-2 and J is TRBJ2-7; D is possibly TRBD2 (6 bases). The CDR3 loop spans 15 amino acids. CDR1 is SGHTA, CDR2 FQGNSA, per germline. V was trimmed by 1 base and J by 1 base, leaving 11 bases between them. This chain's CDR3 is CASSLEVGGSYEQYF. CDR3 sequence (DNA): TGTGCCAGCAGCTTAGAAGTCGGGGGATCCTACGAGCAGTACTTC. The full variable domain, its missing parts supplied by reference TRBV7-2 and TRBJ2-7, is GAGVSQSPSNKVTEKGKDVELRCDPISGHTALYWYRQSLGQGLEFLIYFQGNSAPDKSGLPSDRFSAERTGGSVSTLTIQRTQQEDSAVYLCASSLEVGGSYEQYFGPGTRLTVT.

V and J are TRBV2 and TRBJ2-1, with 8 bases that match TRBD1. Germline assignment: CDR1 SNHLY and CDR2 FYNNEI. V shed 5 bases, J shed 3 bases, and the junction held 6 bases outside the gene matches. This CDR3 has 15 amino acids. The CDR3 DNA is TGTGCCAGCAGTCGGACAGGGATTTTCTACAATGAGCAGTTCTTC. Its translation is CASSRTGIFYNEQFF.

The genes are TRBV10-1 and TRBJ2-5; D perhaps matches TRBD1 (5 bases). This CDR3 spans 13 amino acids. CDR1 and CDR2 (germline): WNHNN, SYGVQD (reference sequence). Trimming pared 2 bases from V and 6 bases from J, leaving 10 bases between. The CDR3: CASSEQGRKTQYF. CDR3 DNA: TGCGCCAGCAGTGAGCAGGGAAGGAAGACCCAGTACTTC.

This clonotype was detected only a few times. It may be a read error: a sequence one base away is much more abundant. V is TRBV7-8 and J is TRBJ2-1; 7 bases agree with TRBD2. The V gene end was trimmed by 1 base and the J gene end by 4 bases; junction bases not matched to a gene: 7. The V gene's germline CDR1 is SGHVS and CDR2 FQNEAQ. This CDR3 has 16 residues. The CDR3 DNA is TGTGCCAGCAGCTTAGTTGGGGGGGGTAGGTACAATGAGCAGTTCTTC. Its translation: CASSLVGGGRYNEQFF.

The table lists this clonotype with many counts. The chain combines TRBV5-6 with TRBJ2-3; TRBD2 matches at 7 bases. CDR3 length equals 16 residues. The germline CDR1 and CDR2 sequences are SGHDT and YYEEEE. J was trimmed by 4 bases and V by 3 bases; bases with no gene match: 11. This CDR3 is CASSYLGPSGPDTQYF. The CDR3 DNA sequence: TGTGCCAGCAGCTACCTCGGGCCTAGCGGACCAGATACGCAGTATTTT.

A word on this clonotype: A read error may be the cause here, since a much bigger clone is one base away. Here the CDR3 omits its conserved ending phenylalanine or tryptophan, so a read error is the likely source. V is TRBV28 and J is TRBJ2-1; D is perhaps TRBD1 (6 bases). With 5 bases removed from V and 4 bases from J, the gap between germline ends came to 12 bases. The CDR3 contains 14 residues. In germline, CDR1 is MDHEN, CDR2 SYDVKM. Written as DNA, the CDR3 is TGTGCCAGCAGTCTGTTGGACAGATACAATGAGCAGTTCTCC. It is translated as CASSLLDRYNEQFS.

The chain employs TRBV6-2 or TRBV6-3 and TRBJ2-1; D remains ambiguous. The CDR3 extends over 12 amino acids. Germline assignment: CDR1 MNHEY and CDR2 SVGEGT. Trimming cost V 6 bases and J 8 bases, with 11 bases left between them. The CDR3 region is CASRPDTDEQFF. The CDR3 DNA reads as TGTGCCAGCAGGCCAGATACGGATGAGCAGTTCTTC.

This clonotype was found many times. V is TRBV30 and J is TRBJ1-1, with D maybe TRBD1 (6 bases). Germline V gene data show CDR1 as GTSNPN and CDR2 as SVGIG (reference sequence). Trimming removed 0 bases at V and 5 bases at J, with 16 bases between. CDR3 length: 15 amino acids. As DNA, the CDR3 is TGTGCCTGGAGTGTACAGTGGGGGCGGGGAACTGAAGCTTTCTTT. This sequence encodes CAWSVQWGRGTEAFF.

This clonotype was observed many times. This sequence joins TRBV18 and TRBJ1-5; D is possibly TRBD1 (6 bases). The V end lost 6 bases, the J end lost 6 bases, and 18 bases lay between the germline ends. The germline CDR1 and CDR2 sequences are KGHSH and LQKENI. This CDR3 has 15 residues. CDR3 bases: TGTGCCAGCTCGCAGGGGACACAACAGGCTCAGCCCCAGCATTTT. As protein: CASSQGTQQAQPQHF.